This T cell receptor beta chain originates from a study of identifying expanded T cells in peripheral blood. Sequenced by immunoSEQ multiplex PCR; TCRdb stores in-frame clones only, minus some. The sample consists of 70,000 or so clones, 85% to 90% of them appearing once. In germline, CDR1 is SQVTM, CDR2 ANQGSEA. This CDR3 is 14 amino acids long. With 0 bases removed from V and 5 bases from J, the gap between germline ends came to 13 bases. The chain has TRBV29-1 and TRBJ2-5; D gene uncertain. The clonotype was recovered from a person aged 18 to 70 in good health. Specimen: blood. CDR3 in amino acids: CSVEDLTKRETQYF. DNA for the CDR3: TGCAGCGTTGAAGATCTTACAAAAAGGGAGACCCAGTACTTC.